Shown below are 32 T cell receptor beta chains from a single sample sequenced in a study of graft-versus-host responses after intestinal transplantation. TCRdb keeps only in-frame clones here, not all; method: immunoSEQ multiplex PCR. The table records about 25,000 clones, more than 80% of them present only once. Source: PBMCs, taken 18 days after transplant. The receptors derive from a human patient who received an intestinal transplant, so some T cells may come from the graft donor.

V and J are TRBV4-1 and TRBJ2-1; D unclear. Deletions cut 5 bases from V and 12 bases from J, with 14 bases between. Germline V gene sequence: CDR1 MGHRA, CDR2 YSYEKL. CDR3 length equals 12 residues. The CDR3 DNA follows: TGCGCCAGCAGCGAGACGTGGACGGTGCAGTTCTTC. Amino acid sequence: CASSETWTVQFF.

Only a few counts were recorded for this clone. Distinct nucleotide sequences in the sample also encode this CDR3. The rearrangement joins TRBV7-9 to TRBJ2-7; D is undetermined. The germline V and J ends were trimmed by 1 base and 3 bases, with 4 bases remaining between them. In germline, CDR1 is SEHNR, CDR2 FQNEAQ (reference sequence). The CDR3 is made up of 12 amino acids. In DNA form, the CDR3 reads TGTGCCAGCAGCTTAGTAGGCTACGAGCAGTACTTC. Its protein is CASSLVGYEQYF. The whole variable domain, remainder taken from reference TRBV7-9 and TRBJ2-7, is DTGVSQNPRHKITKRGQNVTFRCDPISEHNRLYWYRQTLGQGPEFLTYFQNEAQLEKSRLLSDRFSAERPKGSFSTLEIQRTEQGDSAMYLCASSLVGYEQYFGPGTRLTVT.

This clone has only a few counts. This chain connects TRBV6-4 to TRBJ2-1; 9 bases line up with TRBD1. There are 16 residues in the CDR3. The trim removed 4 bases at V and 8 bases at J, leaving 12 bases unmatched. The germline V gene has CDR1 MRHNA and CDR2 SNTAGT. This CDR3 is CASSANSGQGSDEQFF. CDR3 bases: TGTGCCAGCAGTGCCAATTCGGGACAGGGATCCGATGAGCAGTTCTTC.

The chain combines TRBV5-1 with TRBJ2-5; D call uncertain. CDR3 length equals 11 residues. Germline-derived CDR1 and CDR2 are SGHRS and YFSETQ. V was cut by 1 base and J by 3 bases, with 1 base left in between. Here the CDR3 reads CASSLKETQYF. CDR3 in DNA: TGCGCCAGCAGCTTGAAAGAGACCCAGTACTTC.

The chain recombines TRBV29-1 with TRBJ2-3, with 8 positions matching TRBD2. CDR1 SQVTM and CDR2 ANQGSEA come from the germline V gene. The CDR3 loop spans 15 amino acids. With 8 bases clipped from V and 1 base from J, the junction kept 11 bases outside the gene matches. The CDR3 sequence: CSMRYGTRGTDTQYF. CDR3 in DNA: TGCAGCATGAGGTACGGGACTAGGGGCACAGATACGCAGTATTTT.

This rearrangement joins TRBV5-4 to TRBJ2-5, with 12 positions matching TRBD2. Trimming cost V 3 bases and J 1 base; bases outside gene matches: 7. Germline V gene lookup returns CDR1 SGHNT and CDR2 YYREEE (reference sequence). There are 17 residues in the CDR3. The CDR3, as DNA: TGTGCCAGCAGCTCCGGACTAGCGGGGCTATTCCAAGAGACCCAGTACTTC. Translation gives CASSSGLAGLFQETQYF.

The rearrangement links TRBV6-5 to TRBJ1-2, with D unclear. The CDR3 contains 12 residues. V was clipped by 3 bases and J by 6 bases, with 8 bases between them. Germline V gene data show CDR1 as MNHEY and CDR2 as SVGAGI. The CDR3 protein is CASSYRGNGYTF. The CDR3 DNA sequence: TGTGCCAGCAGTTATCGGGGAAATGGCTACACCTTC.

V is TRBV29-1 and J is TRBJ1-2; D not certain. Germline V CDR1 and CDR2: SQVTM, ANQGSEA. V lost 8 bases to trimming and J lost 9 bases, with 16 bases between them. CDR3 size: 11 residues. This CDR3 is CSSAYQERYTF. In DNA form, the CDR3 reads TGCAGCTCCGCCTACCAGGAGCGCTACACCTTC.

The rearrangement uses TRBV25-1 and TRBJ2-5; 8 positions agree with TRBD2. The V segment lost 8 bases and the J segment 5 bases; nucleotides outside the gene matches: 10. Per the germline V gene, CDR1 is MGHDK and CDR2 is SYGVNS. The CDR3 has 14 residues. The CDR3: CASRGRGGMETQYF. CDR3 bases: TGTGCCAGCCGTGGACGGGGGGGGATGGAGACCCAGTACTTC. The whole variable domain, filled in from reference TRBV25-1 and TRBJ2-5, reads EADIYQTPRYLVIGTGKKITLECSQTMGHDKMYWYQQDPGMELHLIHYSYGVNSTEKGDLSSESTVSRIRTEHFPLTLESARPSHTSQYLCASRGRGGMETQYFGPGTRLLVL.

The chain links TRBV2 to TRBJ1-1, with a weak D call TRBD1 (6 bases). V lost 9 bases and J 0 bases, leaving 11 bases between the germline ends. CDR3 length: 13 residues. Germline V gene data show CDR1 as SNHLY and CDR2 as FYNNEI. CDR3 in DNA: TGTGCCAGTAGGGGACATCTGAACACTGAAGCTTTCTTT. It is translated as CASRGHLNTEAFF.

This rearrangement joins TRBV4-1 to TRBJ2-7; D uncertain. Germline CDR1 is MGHRA and CDR2 is YSYEKL. Between the trimmed V and J ends, which lost 4 bases and 4 bases, there was a span of 11 bases. The CDR3 runs 13 residues. The CDR3 DNA reads TGCGCCAGCAGCCCGGGTGTGGTTTACGAGCAGTACTTC. Translation gives CASSPGVVYEQYF.

V gene TRBV14 combines with J gene TRBJ2-5; D ambiguous. The CDR3 extends over 12 amino acids. CDR1 and CDR2 (germline): SGHDN, FVKESK. The ends were cut back, 3 bases at V and 5 bases at J, with 7 bases in the middle. The CDR3 DNA reads as TGTGCCAGCAGCCACGAGTGGGAGACCCAGTACTTC. It yields the protein CASSHEWETQYF.

V is TRBV6-5 and J is TRBJ1-6; D ambiguous. V gave up 0 bases and J gave up 9 bases, with 15 bases separating them. The germline CDR1 and CDR2 sequences are MNHEY and SVGAGI. The CDR3 extends over 16 amino acids. Here the CDR3 DNA reads TGTGCCAGCAGTTACTCGACCCCGACTAGAGGTTCACCCCTCCACTTT. This encodes CASSYSTPTRGSPLHF.

The chain combines TRBV27 with TRBJ1-1, with a weak D call TRBD1 (6 bases). In germline, CDR1 is MNHEY, CDR2 SMNVEV (reference sequence). The V and J ends lost 0 bases and 3 bases respectively, with 11 bases between them. This CDR3 spans 15 amino acids. Written as DNA, the CDR3 is TGTGCCAGCAGTTTATCGTCAGGGGCGTACACTGAAGCTTTCTTT. As protein: CASSLSSGAYTEAFF.

The chain employs TRBV23-1 and TRBJ1-5; 9 bases fit TRBD1. TRBV23-1 is reported as an ORF; its role is uncertain. This CDR3 is built from 13 residues. With V trimmed by 9 bases and J by 6 bases, 6 bases remained unmatched. CDR3 amino acids: CARTGGAGQPQHF. CDR3 nucleotides: TGCGCCAGAACAGGGGGCGCGGGTCAGCCCCAGCATTTT.

The chain uses TRBV5-6 and TRBJ2-7; a possible D gene is TRBD2 (6 bases). This CDR3 has 14 residues. Germline V gene sequence: CDR1 SGHDT, CDR2 YYEEEE. V was cut by 0 bases and J by 8 bases, with 15 bases left in between. The CDR3 nucleotides read TGTGCCAGCAGCTTGGCCCCCGGGACTTTAAAGCAGTACTTC. Its protein is CASSLAPGTLKQYF. Combining the CDR3 with reference TRBV5-6 and TRBJ2-7 gives the whole variable domain DAGVTQSPTHLIKTRGQQVTLRCSPKSGHDTVSWYQQALGQGPQFIFQYYEEEERQRGNFPDRFSGHQFPNYSSELNVNALLLGDSALYLCASSLAPGTLKQYFGPGTRLTVT.

J is TRBJ2-1 and V is TRBV6-1; D might be TRBD1 (5 bases). Trimming left V 2 bases short and J 10 bases short, with 15 bases between. Per germline, CDR1 MNHNS and CDR2 SASEGT. There are 14 residues in the CDR3. CDR3 sequence (DNA): TGTGCCAGCAGTGAACACGTCAGGGTATTGGAGCAGTTCTTC. It encodes CASSEHVRVLEQFF.

This clone was detected once. The chain is built from TRBV27 and TRBJ2-2; D not certain. Deletions cut 3 bases from V and 7 bases from J, with 6 bases between. There are 12 residues in the CDR3. Germline values: CDR1 MNHEY, CDR2 SMNVEV (reference sequence). In nucleotides, the CDR3 is TGTGCCAGCAGTTTGGTGATCGGGGAGCTGTTTTTT. Translating gives CASSLVIGELFF.

V is TRBV9 and J is TRBJ2-1; D remains ambiguous. CDR3 length: 13 residues. Looked up from germline, CDR1 is SGDLS and CDR2 is YYNGEE. Trimming took off 0 bases at V and 1 base at J, with 2 bases between the two ends. CDR3 amino acids: CASSVGSYNEQFF. The CDR3, as DNA: TGTGCCAGCAGCGTAGGGTCCTACAATGAGCAGTTCTTC.

The genes are TRBV19 and TRBJ2-7; 13 bases fit TRBD2. Germline V gene lookup returns CDR1 LNHDA and CDR2 SQIVND (reference sequence). The V and J ends lost 7 bases and 2 bases, in that order; junction bases with no gene match: 5. The length of the CDR3 is 15 residues. The DNA for the CDR3 is TGTGCCAGTAAAACTAGCGGGGGGGCGGCCTACGAGCAGTACTTC. This translates into CASKTSGGAAYEQYF. Full variable domain (remainder filled in from reference TRBV19 and TRBJ2-7): DGGITQSPKYLFRKEGQNVTLSCEQNLNHDAMYWYRQDPGQGLRLIYYSQIVNDFQKGDIAEGYSVSREKKESFPLTVTSAQKNPTAFYLCASKTSGGAAYEQYFGPGTRLTVT.

This rearrangement joins TRBV25-1 to TRBJ1-5; unclear D gene. V lost 5 bases to trimming and J lost 9 bases, with 17 bases between them. This CDR3 comprises 14 residues. Germline V gene sequence: CDR1 MGHDK, CDR2 SYGVNS. CDR3 bases: TGTGCCAGCAGTACGGACGGCGAGGGTTGGCCCCAGCATTTT. Protein product: CASSTDGEGWPQHF.

This clone was observed once. The chain uses TRBV27 and TRBJ2-5, with D unclear. CDR1 is MNHEY and CDR2 is SMNVEV in the germline V gene (reference sequence). Trimming left V 0 bases short and J 5 bases short, with 10 bases between. The CDR3 is made up of 14 amino acids. For the CDR3, the DNA is TGTGCCAGCAGTTTATCGAAGGGTACCGAGACCCAGTACTTC. This gives the protein CASSLSKGTETQYF.

The CDR3 is CASSPEGGGGKNEQFF. Here the CDR3 DNA reads TGTGCCAGCAGCCCTGAGGGCGGCGGGGGGAAAAATGAGCAGTTCTTC. This sequence joins TRBV5-5 and TRBJ2-1, with 8 bases aligning to TRBD2. The CDR3 covers 16 residues. Trimming at V came to 4 bases and at J to 7 bases, leaving 13 bases not matched to a gene. Germline V lookup: CDR1 SGHKS, CDR2 YYEKEE (reference sequence).

This chain uses TRBV4-1 with TRBJ2-6; D is unclear. Germline V gene lookup returns CDR1 MGHRA and CDR2 YSYEKL. Trimming stripped 4 bases from V and 1 base from J, with 5 bases between. The CDR3 has 14 residues. The CDR3 DNA sequence: TGCGCCAGCAGCCGACTTTCTGGGGCCAACGTCCTGACTTTC. Residues: CASSRLSGANVLTF.

V gene TRBV7-3 combines with J gene TRBJ1-1; TRBD1 matches at 9 bases. This CDR3 has 15 residues. The junction had 11 bases not matched to a gene; V was cut back by 4 bases and J by 8 bases. In germline, CDR1 is SGHTA, CDR2 FQGTGA. This chain's CDR3 is CASSSHPGQGHEAFF. DNA for the CDR3: TGTGCCAGCAGCTCCCACCCGGGACAGGGACACGAAGCTTTCTTT.

A single count supports this clone. The chain recombines TRBV2 with TRBJ2-7; tentatively, D is TRBD1 (6 bases). V was clipped by 3 bases and J by 2 bases, with 14 bases between them. CDR1 and CDR2 from the germline V gene are SNHLY and FYNNEI. The CDR3 sequence is 15 residues long. For the CDR3, the DNA is TGTGCCAGCAGTGAGACCTTTAACAGGGCCTACGAGCAGTACTTC. Its translation is CASSETFNRAYEQYF.

The chain is built from TRBV7-2 and TRBJ2-2, with 8 bases lining up with TRBD1. J gave up 1 base and V 5 bases, and 12 bases lay outside the gene matches. The germline V gene has CDR1 SGHTA and CDR2 FQGNSA. The CDR3 has 18 amino acids. CDR3 DNA: TGTGCCAGCAGCCCATGGTGGCAGGGGGCCAGGAACACCGGGGAGCTGTTTTTT. Protein product: CASSPWWQGARNTGELFF.

V is TRBV7-9 and J is TRBJ2-7; a weak D match, TRBD2 (6 bases). Germline CDR1 SEHNR, CDR2 FQNEAQ (reference sequence). V was clipped by 7 bases and J by 4 bases, with 14 bases between them. CDR3 length: 13 residues. Here the CDR3 reads CASTSPGRYEQYF. The CDR3, as DNA: TGTGCCAGCACCTCCCCAGGGAGGTACGAGCAGTACTTC.

The chain has TRBV6-5 and TRBJ2-3; 7 bases are a match to TRBD2. CDR3 length: 15 residues. Germline CDR1 MNHEY, CDR2 SVGAGI. Losses at the gene ends were 11 bases for V and 1 base for J; bases not matched to a gene: 12. The CDR3 is CAVRGDYLGTDTQYF. The CDR3 DNA reads TGTGCCGTCCGGGGGGACTACTTAGGCACAGATACGCAGTATTTT.

The chain carries TRBV29-1 and TRBJ1-4, with a weak D call TRBD1 (5 bases). Germline V CDR1 and CDR2: SQVTM, ANQGSEA. Trimming stripped 5 bases from V and 7 bases from J, with 14 bases between. This CDR3 is 13 amino acids long. CDR3 region: CSVKVRDPEKLFF. CDR3 nucleotide sequence: TGCAGCGTTAAAGTCAGGGATCCTGAAAAACTGTTTTTT.

The chain combines TRBV19 with TRBJ2-7, with TRBD2 matching over 10 bases. Germline CDR1 reads LNHDA; CDR2 reads SQIVND (reference sequence). The ends lost 4 bases at V and 5 bases at J; junction bases unmatched: 11. The length of the CDR3 is 16 residues. This CDR3 reads CASSTSSGGPGDEQYF. DNA for the CDR3: TGTGCCAGTAGTACCTCTAGCGGGGGCCCGGGGGACGAGCAGTACTTC. The full variable domain, in which reference TRBV19 and TRBJ2-7 provide the parts outside the CDR3, is DGGITQSPKYLFRKEGQNVTLSCEQNLNHDAMYWYRQDPGQGLRLIYYSQIVNDFQKGDIAEGYSVSREKKESFPLTVTSAQKNPTAFYLCASSTSSGGPGDEQYFGPGTRLTVT.

The chain has TRBV18 and TRBJ1-1; D ambiguous. V lost 2 bases to trimming and J lost 6 bases, with 13 bases between them. This CDR3 has 14 amino acids. CDR1 is KGHSH, CDR2 LQKENI, per germline. The CDR3 bases are TGTGCCAGCTCACCAGGGGAGGAACACGCTGAAGCTTTCTTT. This sequence encodes CASSPGEEHAEAFF.